These T cell receptor beta chains were read from a single sample in a study of lymphopenia after photon versus proton radiotherapy. Clones were read by immunoSEQ multiplex PCR, and TCRdb kept only the in-frame ones, dropping some. Of some 70,000 clones in the sample, about 90% were seen once. The sample consisted of peripheral blood, taken from a patient treated with proton-based radiotherapy. The receptors come from an older man with esophageal cancer. The CDR3 runs from the conserved cysteine through the conserved F or W. The D gene is left open where the match is weak. The size entry is marked missing in some rows and otherwise reads once, few, many or a size class.

J gene	D gene	V gene	clone size	CDR3 protein	CDR3 DNA
TRBJ2-7	NA	TRBV11-3	NA	CASSLGTARTDEQYF	TGTGCCAGCAGCTTAGGGACAGCCCGCACGGACGAGCAGTACTTC
TRBJ1-1	NA	TRBV19	NA	CASSRWGNTEAFF	TGTGCCAGTAGTAGATGGGGAAACACTGAAGCTTTCTTT
TRBJ1-1	NA	TRBV18	NA	CASSPRGQAMMNTEAFF	TGTGCCAGCTCACCCCGCGGACAAGCGATGATGAACACTGAAGCTTTCTTT
TRBJ1-2	NA	TRBV6-5	NA	CASSYSSNYGYTF	TGTGCCAGCAGTTACTCTTCGAACTATGGCTACACCTTC
TRBJ2-3	TRBD2	TRBV11-3	NA	CASSPSGGQPSSTDTQYF	TGTGCCAGCAGCCCTAGCGGGGGGCAACCCTCTAGCACAGATACGCAGTATTTT
TRBJ2-7	NA	TRBV10-3	NA	CAISPTTTETYEQYF	TGTGCCATCAGCCCCACGACGACCGAGACCTACGAGCAGTACTTC
TRBJ1-1	NA	TRBV12-5	NA	CASGPPGNTEAFF	TGTGCTAGTGGCCCGCCGGGGAACACTGAAGCTTTCTTT
TRBJ2-1	NA	TRBV6-5	NA	CASRRPGVNNEQFF	TGTGCCAGCAGGCGACCGGGGGTTAACAATGAGCAGTTCTTC
TRBJ2-3	TRBD2	TRBV7-9	NA	CASSPLRRGAITDTQYF	TGTGCCAGCAGCCCCCTCCGGCGGGGGGCAATCACAGATACGCAGTATTTT
TRBJ2-5	TRBD1	TRBV30	NA	CAWSPGQAFVTQYF	TGTGCCTGGTCTCCGGGACAGGCCTTCGTGACCCAGTACTTC
TRBJ2-1	NA	TRBV5-6	NA	CASSLGLDRFF	TGTGCCAGCAGCTTGGGACTAGATCGGTTCTTC
TRBJ1-1	TRBD1	TRBV19	NA	CASDDRGLTEAFF	TGTGCCAGTGATGACAGGGGGCTAACTGAAGCTTTCTTT
TRBJ2-1	NA	TRBV20-1	NA	CSASSYSEQFF	TGCAGTGCTAGCTCCTACAGTGAGCAGTTCTTC
TRBJ2-7	NA	TRBV11-2	NA	CASSRGGSSYEQYF	TGTGCCAGCAGCCGCGGAGGGAGCTCCTACGAGCAGTACTTC
TRBJ2-1	NA	TRBV28	NA	CASSLTTGAGSYNEQFF	TGTGCCAGCAGTTTAACTACCGGAGCGGGCTCCTACAATGAGCAGTTCTTC
TRBJ2-5	TRBD1	TRBV5-1	NA	CASSGTGGQETQYF	TGCGCCAGCAGCGGGACAGGGGGTCAAGAGACCCAGTACTTC
TRBJ1-2	TRBD1	TRBV13	once	CASSLGTHRGSNYGYTF	TGTGCCAGCAGCTTGGGCACCCACAGGGGGTCTAACTATGGCTACACCTTC
TRBJ1-5	TRBD1	TRBV6-1	NA	CASSPQGGSNQPQHF	TGTGCCAGCAGCCCGCAGGGGGGTAGCAATCAGCCCCAGCATTTT
TRBJ2-1	NA	TRBV7-2	once	CASTVARGQNEQFF	TGTGCCAGCACCGTCGCCCGGGGCCAGAATGAGCAGTTCTTC
TRBJ1-1	NA	TRBV7-2	NA	CASSVRDGTEAFF	TGTGCCAGCAGCGTCAGGGATGGCACTGAAGCTTTCTTT
TRBJ2-1	NA	TRBV11-2	NA	CASSYHNEQFF	TGTGCCAGCAGCTACCACAATGAGCAGTTCTTC
TRBJ1-5	TRBD1	TRBV4-3	NA	CASSQDWLTGTINQPQHF	TGCGCCAGCAGCCAAGATTGGCTGACAGGGACGATCAATCAGCCCCAGCATTTT
TRBJ2-1	NA	TRBV7-9	NA	CASSLVVYNEQFF	TGTGCCAGCAGCTTAGTTGTTTACAATGAGCAGTTCTTC